The 28 T cell receptor beta chains below were found in one sample sequenced in a study of PD-L1 blockade in urothelial cancer. Some clones are missing from TCRdb's copy, which holds only in-frame ones; the method was immunoSEQ multiplex PCR. Of about 48,000 clones in the sample, more than 75% were seen once. Specified time point: peripheral blood 6 weeks after treatment start. This specimen consisted of PBMCs, obtained around atezolizumab (anti-PD-L1) treatment. These receptors came from a man aged 60 to 69 with urothelial cancer.

The gene calls are TRBV4-1 and TRBJ2-6, with 7 bases aligning to TRBD1. The CDR3 has 19 residues. The germline gives CDR1 MGHRA, CDR2 YSYEKL. Trimming removed 2 bases from V and 0 bases from J; junction bases left unmatched: 10. The CDR3 nucleotides are TGCGCCAGCAGCCAAAAATCACGGACAGGATACTCTGGGGCCAACGTCCTGACTTTC. Its protein product is CASSQKSRTGYSGANVLTF.

V is TRBV18 and J is TRBJ1-1, with D perhaps TRBD1 (5 bases). Germline loops: CDR1 KGHSH, CDR2 LQKENI. V was shortened by 3 bases and J by 0 bases, with 8 bases between the two germline ends. The CDR3 is 14 residues long. As DNA, the CDR3 is TGTGCCAGCTCACCCGAGACAGTGAACACTGAAGCTTTCTTT. Translating it yields CASSPETVNTEAFF.

The chain joins TRBV5-1 to TRBJ2-1; TRBD1 matches 7 bases. Germline values: CDR1 SGHRS, CDR2 YFSETQ. Losses at the gene ends were 3 bases for V and 4 bases for J; bases not matched to a gene: 4. The CDR3 runs 14 residues. The CDR3 sequence: CASSSDRNYNEQFF. The CDR3 DNA sequence: TGCGCCAGCAGCTCGGACAGGAATTACAATGAGCAGTTCTTC.

This clone was detected a few times. The chain carries TRBV2 and TRBJ1-1, with a weak D call TRBD1 (5 bases). The CDR3 loop spans 15 amino acids. Germline assignment: CDR1 SNHLY and CDR2 FYNNEI. V lost 7 bases and J 1 base, leaving 16 bases between the germline ends. Here the CDR3 DNA reads TGTGCCAGCAAGCCCTTAGGGGCTGAGAACACTGAAGCTTTCTTT. Translation: CASKPLGAENTEAFF.

The gene calls are TRBV6-5 and TRBJ1-5, with TRBD1 matching over 9 bases. This CDR3 contains 15 residues. J lost 1 base, V lost 6 bases, and 4 bases had no gene match. The V gene's germline CDR1 is MNHEY and CDR2 SVGAGI. The CDR3 nucleotides read TGTGCCAGCAGCAGACAGGGGGGCAGCAATCAGCCCCAGCATTTT. Its translation: CASSRQGGSNQPQHF.

V usage is TRBV7-8 and J usage is TRBJ2-2; D is ambiguous. The CDR3 totals 15 residues. CDR1 and CDR2 from the germline V gene are SGHVS and FQNEAQ. Trimming took 1 base from V and 4 from J, leaving 10 bases between them. Here the CDR3 reads CASSLVRPGTGELFF. The CDR3 bases are TGTGCCAGCAGCTTAGTGAGGCCCGGCACCGGGGAGCTGTTTTTT.

The J gene is TRBJ2-3, the V gene TRBV19; D may be TRBD1 (5 bases). V was pared by 3 bases and J by 6 bases, with 13 bases between. Germline CDR1 and CDR2: LNHDA and SQIVND (reference sequence). This CDR3 contains 14 residues. CDR3 sequence: CASSIVQGRDTQYF. DNA of the CDR3: TGTGCCAGTAGTATCGTTCAGGGAAGGGATACGCAGTATTTT.

V is TRBV15 and J is TRBJ2-7; a weak D match, TRBD2 (6 bases). The germline CDR1 and CDR2 sequences are LNHNV and YYDKDF (reference sequence). The CDR3 spans 15 residues. Trimming took off 1 base at V and 2 bases at J, with 12 bases between the two ends. CDR3 loop: CATSRAGDSTYEQYF. DNA of the CDR3: TGTGCCACCAGCAGAGCTGGGGACTCCACCTACGAGCAGTACTTC. The variable domain in full, with the rest retrieved from reference TRBV15 and TRBJ2-7, is DAMVIQNPRYQVTQFGKPVTLSCSQTLNHNVMYWYQQKSSQAPKLLFHYYDKDFNNEADTPDNFQSRRPNTSFCFLDIRSPGLGDTAMYLCATSRAGDSTYEQYFGPGTRLTVT.

The chain recombines TRBV19 with TRBJ1-2; 7 bases match TRBD1. V shed 2 bases, J shed 7 bases, and the junction held 10 bases outside the gene matches. From germline, CDR1 is LNHDA and CDR2 SQIVND (reference sequence). The CDR3 has 15 amino acids. CDR3 region: CASSIRRGHLFGYTF. In DNA, the CDR3 is TGTGCCAGTAGTATACGGAGGGGGCACTTGTTTGGCTACACCTTC. The complete variable domain, with remaining parts taken from reference TRBV19 and TRBJ1-2, reads DGGITQSPKYLFRKEGQNVTLSCEQNLNHDAMYWYRQDPGQGLRLIYYSQIVNDFQKGDIAEGYSVSREKKESFPLTVTSAQKNPTAFYLCASSIRRGHLFGYTFGSGTRLTVV.

V usage is TRBV9 and J usage is TRBJ1-1; 7 bases line up with TRBD1. Trimming took 2 bases from V and 4 from J; bases not matched to a gene: 2. CDR1 SGDLS and CDR2 YYNGEE come from the germline V gene. CDR3 length equals 13 residues. CDR3 nucleotides: TGTGCCAGCAGCGTGGGACAGTCCACTGAAGCTTTCTTT. It yields the protein CASSVGQSTEAFF.

This chain uses TRBV6-6 with TRBJ2-1; 10 bases are shared with TRBD2. Germline trimming cut 5 bases from V and 3 bases from J; bases unmatched to any gene: 4. The germline V gene has CDR1 MNHNY and CDR2 SVGAGI (reference sequence). The CDR3 sequence is 15 residues long. This CDR3 reads CASSAGTSDYNEQFF. CDR3 sequence (DNA): TGTGCCAGCAGTGCCGGGACTAGCGACTACAATGAGCAGTTCTTC.

The chain has TRBV5-1 and TRBJ2-7; perhaps TRBD2 as D (5 bases). Germline CDR1 is SGHRS and CDR2 is YFSETQ. The CDR3 is 13 residues long. Deletions cut 6 bases from V and 4 bases from J, with 14 bases between. CDR3 DNA: TGCGCCAGCACCAGCGGCGTCGGTTACGAGCAGTACTTC. It is translated as CASTSGVGYEQYF.

This chain links TRBV7-3 with TRBJ2-3; 8 bases map to TRBD2. Germline V gene lookup returns CDR1 SGHTA and CDR2 FQGTGA. The V gene end was trimmed by 0 bases and the J gene end by 1 base; junction bases not matched to a gene: 6. The CDR3 length is 17 residues. The CDR3 DNA reads TGTGCCAGCAGCTTAACGGAAGTGCGGGGGGGCACAGATACGCAGTATTTT. It translates to CASSLTEVRGGTDTQYF.

The V and J genes are TRBV9 and TRBJ2-5; 7 nucleotides match TRBD2. The germline gives CDR1 SGDLS, CDR2 YYNGEE. The CDR3 is 14 residues long. Unmatched junction bases numbered 3, after V lost 0 bases and J lost 4 bases. The CDR3 sequence: CASSVGGGRETQYF. The DNA for the CDR3 is TGTGCCAGCAGCGTAGGGGGGGGGAGAGAGACCCAGTACTTC.

This clone was found a few times. The CDR3 region is CSVAWGGPDNEQFF. CDR3 coding DNA: TGCAGCGTTGCATGGGGGGGGCCCGACAATGAGCAGTTCTTC. This chain uses TRBV29-1 with TRBJ2-1; D is perhaps TRBD2 (7 bases). The CDR3 covers 14 residues. The ends were cut back, 4 bases at V and 5 bases at J, with 15 bases in the middle. CDR1 and CDR2 from the germline V gene are SQVTM and ANQGSEA.

The chain joins TRBV30 to TRBJ2-5; no clear D. Trimming stripped 2 bases from V and 1 base from J, with 8 bases between. This CDR3 region has 13 residues. The germline CDR1 and CDR2 sequences are GTSNPN and SVGIG (reference sequence). The CDR3 spells CAWSIQAQETQYF. CDR3 nucleotides: TGTGCCTGGAGTATTCAAGCCCAAGAGACCCAGTACTTC.

J is TRBJ1-1 and V is TRBV7-3; 9 nucleotides align to TRBD1. This CDR3 is built from 15 residues. Germline CDR1 reads SGHTA; CDR2 reads FQGTGA. The J segment lost 1 base and the V segment lost 5 bases, leaving 5 bases of the junction unmatched. CDR3 nucleotides: TGTGCCAGCAGCGCCGACAGGGGGTCGAACACTGAAGCTTTCTTT. Encoded protein: CASSADRGSNTEAFF.

A few counts support this clone. This chain joins TRBV9 and TRBJ2-5; 11 bases match TRBD2. The CDR3 contains 15 residues. The germline V gene encodes CDR1 SGDLS and CDR2 YYNGEE. Losses at the gene ends were 3 bases for V and 9 bases for J; bases not matched to a gene: 10. In DNA, the CDR3 is TGTGCCAGCAGCGCTACTAGCGGGGGAGCCGGGGCCCAGTACTTC. Its translation: CASSATSGGAGAQYF.

The CDR3 reads CASSLGTGSTGELFF. Here the CDR3 DNA reads TGTGCCAGCAGCTTAGGTACAGGGTCCACCGGGGAGCTGTTTTTT. V and J are TRBV7-9 and TRBJ2-2; TRBD1 is a possible D gene (6 bases). V was cut by 1 base and J by 4 bases, with 10 bases left in between. This CDR3 is 15 amino acids long. Germline V gene sequence: CDR1 SEHNR, CDR2 FQNEAQ (reference sequence).

This chain connects TRBV6-6 to TRBJ1-1; 7 bases agree with TRBD1. J lost 5 bases, V lost 6 bases, and 12 bases had no gene match. Germline loops: CDR1 MNHNY, CDR2 SVGAGI (reference sequence). This CDR3 contains 15 residues. DNA of the CDR3: TGTGCCAGCAGAAGACAGGGAAGGCCGGAGACTGAAGCTTTCTTT. Amino acid sequence: CASRRQGRPETEAFF.

This rearrangement joins TRBV12-5 to TRBJ1-1; D perhaps matches TRBD1 (6 bases). CDR1 is LGHNT and CDR2 is FRNRAP in the germline V gene. The CDR3 covers 15 residues. Trimming took 5 bases from V and 0 from J, leaving 13 bases between them. Here the CDR3 reads CASGRQVRMNTEAFF. The CDR3 region has the DNA TGTGCTAGTGGTCGACAGGTTAGAATGAACACTGAAGCTTTCTTT.

This rearrangement joins TRBV27 to TRBJ1-2; 12 bases match TRBD1. Germline-derived CDR1 and CDR2 are MNHEY and SMNVEV (reference sequence). The CDR3 consists of 15 residues. V shed 5 bases and J 2 bases; nucleotides not matched to a gene: 3. Here the CDR3 DNA reads TGTGCCAGCAGTGTCGGGACAGGGGGCAACTATGGCTACACCTTC. Translating it yields CASSVGTGGNYGYTF.

The table lists this clone with a few counts. The chain uses TRBV19 and TRBJ1-6; 11 bases are a match to TRBD1. The length of the CDR3 is 16 residues. Germline-derived CDR1 and CDR2 are LNHDA and SQIVND (reference sequence). The V segment lost 5 bases and the J segment 8 bases; nucleotides outside the gene matches: 8. The CDR3 sequence is CASSLRTGGEYSPLHF. The CDR3 DNA sequence: TGTGCCAGTAGTCTACGGACAGGGGGCGAGTATTCACCCCTCCACTTT.

The chain couples TRBV4-2 to TRBJ2-3; D may be TRBD1 or TRBD2 (7 bases each). The CDR3 has 14 amino acids. Trimming took 10 bases from V and 2 from J, leaving 16 bases between them. The germline CDR1 and CDR2 sequences are LGHNA and YNFKEQ. The CDR3 DNA follows: TGTGCCACCAGGGGGGGAGTAAACACAGATACGCAGTATTTT. Protein: CATRGGVNTDTQYF.

V and J are TRBV27 and TRBJ1-5, with unresolved D. CDR3 size: 14 residues. Germline assignment: CDR1 MNHEY and CDR2 SMNVEV (reference sequence). Trimming pared 8 bases from V and 0 bases from J, leaving 11 bases between. For the CDR3, the DNA is TGTGCCAGCTCTCCCGGGGTTAGCAATCAGCCCCAGCATTTT. Residues: CASSPGVSNQPQHF.

The chain employs TRBV30 and TRBJ1-2; 9 bases are a match to TRBD1. The germline gives CDR1 GTSNPN, CDR2 SVGIG (reference sequence). V lost 6 bases, J lost 7 bases, and 6 bases stayed unmatched. The CDR3 loop spans 12 amino acids. In DNA, the CDR3 is TGTGCCTGCGAAACAGGGGGCTCTGGCTACACCTTC. Encoded protein: CACETGGSGYTF.

The V call is TRBV6-5, the J call TRBJ2-2; D perhaps matches TRBD2 (5 bases). The CDR3 contains 16 residues. V was trimmed by 0 bases and J by 1 base, leaving 9 bases between them. Germline V gene sequence: CDR1 MNHEY, CDR2 SVGAGI. Here the CDR3 reads CASSYSGSLNTGELFF. In nucleotides, the CDR3 is TGTGCCAGCAGTTACTCAGGGAGCCTGAACACCGGGGAGCTGTTTTTT.

This chain connects TRBV7-2 to TRBJ2-3, with 11 bases matching TRBD2. Germline assignment: CDR1 SGHTA and CDR2 FQGNSA. The length of the CDR3 is 16 residues. The V gene end was trimmed by 9 bases and the J gene end by 2 bases; junction bases not matched to a gene: 10. The CDR3 here is CARALAGEHFTDTQYF. The CDR3 coding sequence is TGTGCCAGAGCACTAGCGGGGGAGCACTTCACAGATACGCAGTATTTT.